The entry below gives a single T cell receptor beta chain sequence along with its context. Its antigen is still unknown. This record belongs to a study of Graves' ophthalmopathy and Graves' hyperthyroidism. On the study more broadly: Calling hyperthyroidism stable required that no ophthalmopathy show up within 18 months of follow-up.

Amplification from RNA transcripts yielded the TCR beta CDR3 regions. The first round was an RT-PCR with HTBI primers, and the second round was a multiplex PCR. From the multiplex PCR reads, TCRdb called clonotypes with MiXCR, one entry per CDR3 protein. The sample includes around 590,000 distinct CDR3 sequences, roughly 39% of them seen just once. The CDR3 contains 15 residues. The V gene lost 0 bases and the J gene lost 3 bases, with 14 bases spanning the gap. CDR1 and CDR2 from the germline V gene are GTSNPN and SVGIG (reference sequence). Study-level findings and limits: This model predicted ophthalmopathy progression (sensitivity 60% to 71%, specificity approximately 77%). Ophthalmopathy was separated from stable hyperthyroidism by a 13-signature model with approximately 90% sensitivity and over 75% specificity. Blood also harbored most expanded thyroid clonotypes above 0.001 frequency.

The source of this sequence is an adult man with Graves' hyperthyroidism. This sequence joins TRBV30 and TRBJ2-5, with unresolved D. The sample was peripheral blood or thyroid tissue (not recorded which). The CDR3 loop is CAWSVGSAPKETQYF. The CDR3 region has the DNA TGTGCCTGGAGTGTAGGGTCAGCCCCCAAAGAGACCCAGTACTTC.